Following are 16 T cell receptor beta chains from one sample sequenced in a study of blood T cell repertoires in COVID-19 (dated by TCRdb to the early 2020s). Library method: the immunoSEQ multiplex PCR assay. TCRdb carries this immuneACCESS record with in-frame sequences only. Its versions omit some clonotypes, under half of them owing to an unresolved V gene in the studies checked, with the rest unexplained. The sample table lists about 80,000 clones, approximately 86% of them with a count of one. The ten top clones hold approximately 5.1% of the sample. The sequenced material came from peripheral blood. These receptor sequences come from a woman older than 75 with acute or convalescent COVID-19.

The chain uses TRBV29-1 and TRBJ2-7, with TRBD2 matching 13 bases. Losses at the gene ends were 0 bases for V and 12 bases for J; bases not matched to a gene: 8. This CDR3 region has 14 residues. Germline CDR1 is SQVTM and CDR2 is ANQGSEA. CDR3 protein: CSVEDITSGRATYF. The CDR3 bases are TGCAGCGTTGAAGATATAACTAGCGGGAGGGCCACGTACTTC.

CDR3 loop: CASNHLQGGSTEAFF. DNA for the CDR3: TGTGCCAGCAACCACCTACAGGGAGGGAGCACTGAAGCTTTCTTT. The chain uses TRBV27 and TRBJ1-1, with D maybe TRBD1 (6 bases). Trimming shortened V by 7 bases and J by 4 bases, and 19 bases separated the two germline ends. This CDR3 spans 15 amino acids. Germline loops: CDR1 MNHEY, CDR2 SMNVEV (reference sequence).

The rearrangement uses TRBV3-1 (or the pseudogene TRBV3-2) and TRBJ2-5, with 9 bases that match TRBD2. Germline CDR1 and CDR2: LGHDT and YNNKEL (reference sequence). The ends lost 0 bases at V and 4 bases at J; junction bases unmatched: 3. This CDR3 has 15 amino acids. CDR3 in amino acids: CASSQDATSGETQYF. As DNA, the CDR3 is TGTGCCAGCAGCCAAGATGCGACTAGCGGAGAGACCCAGTACTTC.

The chain employs TRBV6-5 and TRBJ1-2; no clear D gene. The V end lost 5 bases, the J end lost 5 bases, and 15 bases lay between the germline ends. In germline, CDR1 is MNHEY, CDR2 SVGAGI. The CDR3 runs 14 residues. The CDR3 nucleotides read TGTGCCAGCAGTATTGGCAGAACCCTTTATGGCTACACCTTC. Translated, it gives CASSIGRTLYGYTF.

The J gene is TRBJ2-5, the V gene TRBV27; tentative D call: TRBD2 (8 bases). Germline values: CDR1 MNHEY, CDR2 SMNVEV (reference sequence). This CDR3 has 17 residues. V was shortened by 5 bases and J by 5 bases, with 24 bases between the two germline ends. The CDR3 reads CASSDQGVLAGFETQYF. The CDR3, as DNA: TGTGCCAGCAGTGACCAGGGGGTGCTAGCGGGTTTCGAGACCCAGTACTTC.

The V gene is TRBV6-2 or TRBV6-3, the J gene TRBJ2-1; 8 positions agree with TRBD2. Germline values: CDR1 MNHEY, CDR2 SVGEGT. The V segment lost 0 bases and the J segment 4 bases; nucleotides outside the gene matches: 11. The CDR3 contains 18 residues. The CDR3 DNA reads TGTGCCAGCAGTTACTCCAAATCAGCGGGGGCAAGTTACAATGAGCAGTTCTTC. It yields the protein CASSYSKSAGASYNEQFF.

The V call is TRBV18, the J call TRBJ1-1; a possible D gene is TRBD1 (6 bases). Germline CDR1 KGHSH, CDR2 LQKENI. The CDR3 spans 13 residues. V was pared by 4 bases and J by 3 bases, with 9 bases between. CDR3 sequence (DNA): TGTGCCAGCTCACGAGGGGGAGACACTGAAGCTTTCTTT. It encodes CASSRGGDTEAFF.

This clone was detected once. The rearrangement joins TRBV12-3 or TRBV12-4 to TRBJ1-2; D uncertain. V shed 5 bases and J shed 2 bases, with 9 bases lying between them. CDR3 length: 13 residues. CDR3 coding DNA: TGTGCCAGCAGTGACTCGATAAACTATGGCTACACCTTC. This encodes CASSDSINYGYTF.

The chain uses TRBV7-9 and TRBJ2-2, with D uncertain. Trimming took off 5 bases at V and 8 bases at J, with 6 bases between the two ends. This CDR3 region has 11 residues. In germline, CDR1 is SEHNR, CDR2 FQNEAQ (reference sequence). CDR3 bases: TGTGCCAGCAGCCCTGAGGGGGAGCTGTTTTTT. Translation gives CASSPEGELFF.

The chain recombines TRBV9 with TRBJ2-1, with D maybe TRBD2 (6 bases). The length of the CDR3 is 11 residues. Deletions cut 4 bases from V and 9 bases from J, with 8 bases between. The germline CDR1 and CDR2 sequences are SGDLS and YYNGEE. CDR3 in amino acids: CASSPGGEQFF. The DNA of the CDR3 is TGTGCCAGCAGCCCCGGGGGTGAGCAGTTCTTC. Complete variable domain (other parts from reference TRBV9 and TRBJ2-1): DSGVTQTPKHLITATGQRVTLRCSPRSGDLSVYWYQQSLDQGLQFLIQYYNGEERAKGNILERFSAQQFPDLHSELNLSSLELGDSALYFCASSPGGEQFFGPGTRLTVL.

The chain recombines TRBV5-8 with TRBJ2-7; perhaps TRBD2 as D (6 bases). CDR1 is SGHTS and CDR2 is YDEGEE in the germline V gene. CDR3 length: 15 amino acids. V lost 1 base to trimming and J lost 3 bases, with 14 bases between them. DNA of the CDR3: TGTGCCAGCAGCTTGAGGAGGGACGGATTCTACGAGCAGTACTTC. It specifies CASSLRRDGFYEQYF.

The CDR3 reads CASSSVGGTQETQYF. The CDR3 nucleotides read TGTGCCAGCAGCTCCGTGGGGGGGACCCAAGAGACCCAGTACTTC. The chain is built from TRBV7-2 and TRBJ2-5; 7 nucleotides align to TRBD2. Germline assignment: CDR1 SGHTA and CDR2 FQGNSA. V dropped 4 bases and J dropped 1; count of bases not matched to a gene: 6. This CDR3 comprises 15 residues.

The chain has TRBV18 and TRBJ2-2; the D gene is possibly TRBD1 (5 bases). The CDR3 is 14 residues long. V lost 1 base and J 5 bases, leaving 8 bases between the germline ends. CDR1 is KGHSH, CDR2 LQKENI, per germline. The CDR3 is CASSPRQGTGELFF. The CDR3 DNA sequence: TGTGCCAGCTCACCACGGCAGGGAACCGGGGAGCTGTTTTTT.

V and J are TRBV11-2 and TRBJ2-5; D gene uncertain. The CDR3 extends over 13 amino acids. Per the germline V gene, CDR1 is SGHAT and CDR2 is FQNNGV. Trimming pared 2 bases from V and 5 bases from J, leaving 9 bases between. In DNA, the CDR3 is TGTGCCAGCAGCTTATCCCTGTCGGAGACCCAGTACTTC. Encoded protein: CASSLSLSETQYF.

In this sample, this clone turned up once. The rearrangement joins TRBV4-2 to TRBJ1-1; no clear D. The length of the CDR3 is 14 residues. V was shortened by 1 base and J by 1 base, with 7 bases between the two germline ends. Germline lookup yields CDR1 LGHNA and CDR2 YNFKEQ. CDR3 loop: CASSQVEGNTEAFF. The CDR3 DNA sequence: TGTGCCAGCAGCCAAGTGGAGGGGAACACTGAAGCTTTCTTT.

The table lists this clone with a count of one. The chain couples TRBV4-3 to TRBJ2-3; the match to TRBD2 covers 9 bases. The CDR3 extends over 16 amino acids. Per the germline V gene, CDR1 is LGHNA and CDR2 is YSLEER. V lost 3 bases and J lost 3; bases outside the gene matches: 7. CDR3 protein: CASSQAGTSFTDTQYF. As DNA, the CDR3 is TGCGCCAGCAGCCAGGCCGGGACTAGCTTTACAGATACGCAGTATTTT.